Presented here are 27 T cell receptor beta chains from one specimen sequenced in a study of shared clonotypes between healthy human individuals. The protocol was immunoSEQ multiplex PCR, while the TCRdb copy is restricted to in-frame clones and leaves out a portion. The sample holds roughly 96,000 clones; about 45% are singletons and the top ten take approximately 15%. The sequenced material came from PBMCs. The source is a woman between 40 and 50 years old in good health. Some clones in this sample may be carry-over from other donors' samples.

The CDR3 protein is CASSPPGGGYTF. CDR3 nucleotides: TGTGCCAGCAGCCCCCCCGGGGGTGGCTACACCTTC. The rearrangement links TRBV28 to TRBJ1-2; a possible D gene is TRBD1 (5 bases). V lost 6 bases to trimming and J lost 7 bases, with 12 bases between them. CDR1 MDHEN and CDR2 SYDVKM come from the germline V gene. The CDR3 covers 12 residues.

This clone was observed once. This chain uses TRBV28 with TRBJ1-5; D ambiguous. Germline V gene sequence: CDR1 MDHEN, CDR2 SYDVKM. The CDR3 length is 13 residues. V lost 2 bases to trimming and J lost 11 bases, with 13 bases between them. The CDR3 DNA reads TGTGCCAGCAGTTTAGCAGTTATCGGTACCCAGCATTTT. This gives the protein CASSLAVIGTQHF.

V is TRBV4-1 and J is TRBJ1-6; no clear D gene. Trimming took 1 base from V and 7 from J, leaving 11 bases between them. The CDR3 is 15 residues long. The germline CDR1 and CDR2 sequences are MGHRA and YSYEKL. CDR3 coding DNA: TGCGCCAGCAGCCAAGTCAGGAGTCGGAATTCACCCCTCCACTTT. Translated, it gives CASSQVRSRNSPLHF.

The V gene is TRBV7-3, the J gene TRBJ2-2; D ambiguous. The length of the CDR3 is 13 residues. V shed 5 bases and J shed 7 bases, with 11 bases lying between them. Germline V lookup: CDR1 SGHTA, CDR2 FQGTGA. CDR3 loop: CASSLKWGGELFF. The DNA of the CDR3 is TGTGCCAGCAGCCTAAAGTGGGGCGGGGAGCTGTTTTTT. The whole variable domain, filled in from reference TRBV7-3 and TRBJ2-2, reads GAGVSQTPSNKVTEKGKYVELRCDPISGHTALYWYRQSLGQGPEFLIYFQGTGAADDSGLPNDRFFAVRPEGSVSTLKIQRTERGDSAVYLCASSLKWGGELFFGEGSRLTVL.

The V gene is TRBV6-5, the J gene TRBJ2-1; D perhaps matches TRBD2 (7 bases). V dropped 7 bases and J dropped 5 bases, with 15 bases sitting between them. The germline V gene encodes CDR1 MNHEY and CDR2 SVGAGI. The CDR3 contains 14 residues. CDR3 nucleotide sequence: TGTGCCAGCACCTGGGGGGGGGCCGACAATGAGCAGTTCTTC. It codes for CASTWGGADNEQFF.

The rearrangement uses TRBV4-1 and TRBJ2-5, with 9 bases aligning to TRBD1. The DNA end favors TRBJ2-7, so the J call may be wrong. Germline V gene data show CDR1 as MGHRA and CDR2 as YSYEKL. CDR3 size: 16 residues. The chain's CDR3 is CASSQEWGDRDYEQYF. The CDR3 DNA is TGCGCCAGCAGCCAAGAATGGGGGGACAGGGACTACGAGCAGTACTTC.

The chain has TRBV4-2 and TRBJ2-5; D is tentatively TRBD1 or TRBD2 (5 bases each). The germline V gene encodes CDR1 LGHNA and CDR2 YNFKEQ. The CDR3 is 17 residues long. Trimming took 0 bases from V and 1 from J, leaving 15 bases between them. The CDR3 spells CASSQDKGSAGQETQYF. CDR3 nucleotides: TGTGCCAGCAGCCAAGATAAGGGGAGTGCGGGCCAAGAGACCCAGTACTTC.

This clone was seen only a few times. Other nucleotide sequences from this sample produce the same CDR3. The V and J genes are TRBV10-3 and TRBJ1-3; no reliable D call. With 8 bases removed from V and 0 bases from J, the gap between germline ends came to 14 bases. Germline CDR1 reads ENHRY; CDR2 reads SYGVKD. The CDR3 has 15 residues. CDR3 residues: CAIAATVNSGNTIYF. In nucleotides, the CDR3 is TGTGCCATCGCAGCAACGGTCAACTCTGGAAACACCATATATTTT.

The chain employs TRBV4-1 and TRBJ1-1; D remains ambiguous. The germline CDR1 and CDR2 sequences are MGHRA and YSYEKL. Trimming took 0 bases from V and 1 from J, leaving 9 bases between them. The CDR3 sequence is 15 residues long. The DNA for the CDR3 is TGCGCCAGCAGCCAAGACCCTGCCAGGAACACTGAAGCTTTCTTT. This sequence encodes CASSQDPARNTEAFF.

Comment on this clone: This may come from a read error, since a much larger clone is one base off. The chain recombines TRBV6-1 with TRBJ1-4; D is possibly TRBD1 (5 bases). Trimming shortened V by 1 base and J by 10 bases, and 13 bases separated the two germline ends. The germline V gene has CDR1 MNHNS and CDR2 SASEGT. The CDR3 runs to 14 residues. As DNA, the CDR3 is TGTGCCAGCAGTGAAGGGGCAGCTAGGGGAAAACTGTTTTTT. Translated, it gives CASSEGAARGKLFF.

The J gene is TRBJ1-2, the V gene TRBV4-2; D unclear. The ends were cut back, 5 bases at V and 8 bases at J, with 12 bases in the middle. This CDR3 has 12 residues. Germline CDR1 is LGHNA and CDR2 is YNFKEQ. CDR3: CASSLEGLGYTF. CDR3 bases: TGTGCCAGCAGCTTGGAAGGGCTCGGCTACACCTTC.

The CDR3 sequence: CAWSVMRETQYF. In DNA, the CDR3 is TGTGCCTGGAGTGTCATGAGGGAGACCCAGTACTTC. The chain couples TRBV30 to TRBJ2-5; D is unclear. Germline CDR1 is GTSNPN and CDR2 is SVGIG (reference sequence). This CDR3 has 12 amino acids. V was shortened by 0 bases and J by 5 bases, with 7 bases between the two germline ends.

The V gene is TRBV15, the J gene TRBJ2-1, with a possible D match to TRBD2 (6 bases). CDR1 and CDR2 from the germline V gene are LNHNV and YYDKDF (reference sequence). This CDR3 comprises 12 residues. Trimming removed 1 base from V and 9 bases from J, with 7 bases in between. The CDR3 protein is CATSRAGGEQFF. The DNA for the CDR3 is TGTGCCACCAGCAGAGCCGGGGGTGAGCAGTTCTTC.

DNA of the CDR3: TGTGCCACCTCCCTAGGGCGGGAGTCTGGCGAGCAGTACTTC. This encodes CATSLGRESGEQYF. The V call is TRBV6-1, the J call TRBJ2-7; 7 nucleotides align to TRBD2. Germline V gives CDR1 MNHNS, CDR2 SASEGT. This CDR3 is built from 14 residues. Losses at the gene ends were 10 bases for V and 6 bases for J; bases not matched to a gene: 15.

This clone appeared a few times. CDR3 loop: CAISTLAGGAYEQYF. The CDR3 DNA reads TGTGCCATCAGCACACTAGCGGGAGGTGCCTACGAGCAGTACTTC. This chain links TRBV10-3 with TRBJ2-7, with 12 bases lining up with TRBD2. Germline CDR1 ENHRY, CDR2 SYGVKD. CDR3 length equals 15 residues. Trimming took 6 bases from V and 2 from J; bases not matched to a gene: 5.

The chain combines TRBV19 with TRBJ1-4, with 12 bases fitting TRBD1. This CDR3 has 17 amino acids. V lost 4 bases and J lost 8; bases outside the gene matches: 11. The germline V gene has CDR1 LNHDA and CDR2 SQIVND (reference sequence). CDR3 nucleotide sequence: TGTGCCAGTAGTACCGGGACAGGGGGCGGTCGGAAGGAAAAACTGTTTTTT. Translating it yields CASSTGTGGGRKEKLFF.

V and J are TRBV15 and TRBJ2-7; weak D call: TRBD2 (5 bases). With 0 bases removed from V and 2 bases from J, the gap between germline ends came to 8 bases. The CDR3 is 14 residues long. The V gene's germline CDR1 is LNHNV and CDR2 YYDKDF (reference sequence). CDR3 DNA sequence: TGTGCCACCAGCAGAGACCCCGGGGCCTACGAGCAGTACTTC. Translating it yields CATSRDPGAYEQYF.

This sequence joins TRBV7-9 and TRBJ1-2; D remains ambiguous. Looked up from germline, CDR1 is SEHNR and CDR2 is FQNEAQ (reference sequence). The CDR3 contains 15 residues. V shed 0 bases and J shed 1 base, with 9 bases lying between them. The CDR3 bases are TGTGCCAGCAGCTTAGCCGCAACCGATAACTATGGCTACACCTTC. It specifies CASSLAATDNYGYTF. The whole variable domain, remainder taken from reference TRBV7-9 and TRBJ1-2, is DTGVSQNPRHKITKRGQNVTFRCDPISEHNRLYWYRQTLGQGPEFLTYFQNEAQLEKSRLLSDRFSAERPKGSFSTLEIQRTEQGDSAMYLCASSLAATDNYGYTFGSGTRLTVV.

This clone was seen ten or more times. The chain recombines TRBV29-1 with TRBJ2-6; TRBD1 is a possible D gene (5 bases). V shed 4 bases and J shed 1 base, with 8 bases lying between them. The CDR3 consists of 14 residues. Germline V lookup: CDR1 SQVTM, CDR2 ANQGSEA. The CDR3 DNA is TGCAGCGTTGCAGCAGGGTCTGGGGCCAACGTCCTGACTTTC. As protein: CSVAAGSGANVLTF. Drawing the rest from reference TRBV29-1 and TRBJ2-6, the complete variable domain is SAVISQKPSRDICQRGTSLTIQCQVDSQVTMMFWYRQQPGQSLTLIATANQGSEATYESGFVIDKFPISRPNLTFSTLTVSNMSPEDSSIYLCSVAAGSGANVLTFGAGSRLTVL.

As concerns this clone: The junction differs from germline at one of its ends, possibly a read error. The chain is built from TRBV29-1 and TRBJ1-2, with TRBD1 as a possible D gene (6 bases). The CDR3 totals 13 residues. CDR1 is SQVTM, CDR2 ANQGSEA, per germline. The chain's CDR3 is CSVQRDINCGYTF. CDR3 bases: TGCAGCGTTCAGCGGGACATTAACTGTGGCTACACCTTC.

The table lists this clone with a few counts. The chain uses TRBV5-1 and TRBJ1-2; 9 bases align to TRBD1. CDR1 SGHRS and CDR2 YFSETQ come from the germline V gene. Trimming removed 0 bases from V and 5 bases from J; junction bases left unmatched: 2. The CDR3 spans 14 residues. The CDR3 spells CASSLDGQGYGYTF. The CDR3 DNA reads TGCGCCAGCAGCTTGGACGGACAGGGGTATGGCTACACCTTC.

This clone was detected only a few times. The rearrangement links TRBV10-2 to TRBJ1-5; tentative D call: TRBD1 (5 bases). The CDR3 length is 14 residues. CDR1 and CDR2 from the germline V gene are WSHSY and SAAADI. V lost 0 bases, J lost 6 bases, and 9 bases lay in between. The CDR3 nucleotides read TGCGCCAGCAGTGAGTCGGGGGTGGCTCAGCCCCAGCATTTT. Encoded protein: CASSESGVAQPQHF.

This clone was detected many times. The chain joins TRBV7-9 to TRBJ2-5, with D possibly TRBD1 on 6 matching bases. The end of the DNA fits TRBJ2-7 better, so the J call may be wrong. The CDR3 length is 14 residues. Germline loops: CDR1 SEHNR, CDR2 FQNEAQ (reference sequence). The CDR3 DNA sequence: TGTGCCAGCGGGAAAGGGGACATAGCCTACGAGCAGTACTTC. It encodes CASGKGDIAYEQYF.

The chain joins TRBV7-9 to TRBJ2-1; TRBD2 aligns across 8 bases. In germline, CDR1 is SEHNR, CDR2 FQNEAQ (reference sequence). V dropped 5 bases and J dropped 8; count of bases not matched to a gene: 5. CDR3 length: 13 amino acids. CDR3 sequence: CASSMTSADEQFF. The CDR3 DNA reads TGTGCCAGCAGCATGACTAGCGCCGATGAGCAGTTCTTC.

In the case of this clone: A read error is likely here: a far larger clone is one base away. Other DNA sequences in this sample translate to the same CDR3. The chain carries TRBV4-3 and TRBJ1-1, with unresolved D. V lost 1 base to trimming and J lost 8 bases, with 17 bases between them. The CDR3 contains 15 residues. Per the germline V gene, CDR1 is LGHNA and CDR2 is YSLEER. CDR3 in DNA: TGCGCCAGCAGCCAAGTGGGCAGTCACCCCACCGAAGCTTTCTTT. This sequence encodes CASSQVGSHPTEAFF.

For this clone: The likely explanation is a read error, given a far larger clone one base away. The chain combines TRBV30 with TRBJ2-2; D gene uncertain. Trimming removed 5 bases at V and 4 bases at J, with 8 bases between. The CDR3 has 12 residues. The V gene's germline CDR1 is GTSNPN and CDR2 SVGIG (reference sequence). As DNA, the CDR3 is TGTGCCTGGGGTAAGGGCACCGGGGAGCTGTTTTTT. Its protein is CAWGKGTGELFF.

The chain is built from TRBV9 and TRBJ1-1, with unresolved D. Trimming left V 0 bases short and J 5 bases short, with 11 bases between. Germline V gene sequence: CDR1 SGDLS, CDR2 YYNGEE. The length of the CDR3 is 14 residues. CDR3 amino acids: CASSVVDLGTEAFF. The CDR3 DNA reads TGTGCCAGCAGCGTAGTGGACCTCGGGACTGAAGCTTTCTTT.